This T cell receptor (beta chain) emerged from a study of blood T cell repertoires in COVID-19. Turning to the study itself: Collection of acute and convalescent COVID-19 samples took place in the United States, Italy and Spain.

The CDR3 is 12 residues long. Germline V gene data show CDR1 as SGHTA and CDR2 as FQGNSA. The V end lost 4 bases, the J end lost 7 bases, and 10 bases lay between the germline ends. Using immunoSEQ multiplex PCR, the repertoire was profiled, and TCRdb retains in-frame clones only, with some absent. The sample holds over 200,000 clones, 83% seen once. This clone has more than one count but fewer than ten. The rearrangement joins TRBV7-2 to TRBJ1-1, with a tentative D call TRBD1 (6 bases). The specimen was peripheral blood. The sequence was collected from a woman aged 70-85 years with active or convalescent COVID-19. As DNA, the CDR3 is TGTGCCAGCAGCTCACAGGGAGATGAAGCTTTCTTT. Translating it yields CASSSQGDEAFF.